This TCR beta chain was recovered during a study of control samples from healthy donors and cancer patients. The CDR3 sequence is 13 residues long. V lost 6 bases, J lost 8 bases, and 16 bases lay in between. CDR1 and CDR2 from the germline V gene are MNHEY and SVGAGI. Profiling relied on immunoSEQ multiplex PCR, and the TCRdb table lists in-frame clones only, not all of them. The table records 150,000 to 200,000 clones, around 90% of them present only once. The receptor was derived from a young man in good health. The V and J genes are TRBV6-5 and TRBJ1-2; tentatively, D is TRBD1 (5 bases). Sequenced sample: blood. The CDR3 region is CASRDSPSLGYTF. The CDR3 DNA is TGTGCCAGCAGAGACAGTCCATCACTCGGCTACACCTTC.